Here is one T cell receptor (beta chain) with its context. Its antigen remains unidentified. Genomic DNA was the PCR template. The TCR beta CDR3 region was amplified using 30 forward and 13 reverse primers. TCRdb re-analysed the multiplex PCR reads in MiXCR, keeping a single row per CDR3 protein. There are fewer than 300,000 distinct CDR3 sequences in the sample; approximately 50% occur only once, and around 15% lies in the top ten. The entry originates in a study of type 1 and type 2 diabetes patients. Study outcomes and limitations: Both CD4+ and CD8+ type 2 diabetes repertoires showed significantly higher diversity than type 1.

Unmatched junction bases numbered 2, after V lost 5 bases and J lost 6 bases. The germline V gene has CDR1 MNHEY and CDR2 SVGEGT. This CDR3 contains 12 residues. V usage is TRBV6-2 or TRBV6-3 and J usage is TRBJ1-2, with TRBD1 matching 8 bases. The source of this sequence is a man between 18 and 35 years old with type 2 diabetes. The sequencing sample was made of peripheral blood mononuclear cells (PBMCs). CDR3 residues: CASSGQGHGYTF. The CDR3 DNA reads as TGTGCCAGCAGTGGACAGGGTCATGGCTACACCTTC.